One and the same sample provided the 27 T cell receptor beta chains below, sequenced in a study of a mutant IDH1 vaccine in newly diagnosed glioma. Libraries were prepared by immunoSEQ multiplex PCR; TCRdb keeps only in-frame clonotypes and omits some of them. The sample contains tens of thousands of clones, 79% of which appear only once. The time point here: baseline, week 1 (first vaccination visit). Specified treatment: pre-vaccination baseline after standard-of-care therapy. The sequenced sample was PBMCs, obtained from a glioma patient treated with radiotherapy, temozolomide or both. Receptor source: a man aged 50-59 years with glioma.

This clone was seen a handful of times. The chain carries TRBV18 and TRBJ2-7; possible D gene TRBD1, 6 bases. V was shortened by 1 base and J by 2 bases, with 9 bases between the two germline ends. Germline CDR1 and CDR2: KGHSH and LQKENI. This CDR3 comprises 14 residues. The CDR3 is CASSPLGTTYEQYF. The CDR3 DNA reads TGTGCCAGCTCACCACTAGGGACAACCTACGAGCAGTACTTC.

In its sample, this clone was seen a few times. V and J are TRBV18 and TRBJ1-1; D perhaps matches TRBD1 (6 bases). In germline, CDR1 is KGHSH, CDR2 LQKENI. V lost 6 bases and J 8 bases, leaving 22 bases between the germline ends. There are 15 residues in the CDR3. CDR3 nucleotides: TGTGCCAGCTCGCCCTCCGACAGGAGGGGCGAGGAAGCTTTCTTT. Protein: CASSPSDRRGEEAFF.

A single count supports this clone. The V gene is TRBV30, the J gene TRBJ1-4; D is uncertain. Germline values: CDR1 GTSNPN, CDR2 SVGIG (reference sequence). This CDR3 contains 12 residues. V was cut by 2 bases and J by 6 bases, with 7 bases left in between. The CDR3 DNA follows: TGTGCCTGGAGTTCGGGTCATGAAAAACTGTTTTTT. Amino acid sequence: CAWSSGHEKLFF.

The rearrangement uses TRBV18 and TRBJ1-5; 8 nucleotides align to TRBD1. Germline values: CDR1 KGHSH, CDR2 LQKENI. The CDR3 spans 14 residues. The J segment lost 6 bases and the V segment lost 2 bases, leaving 3 bases of the junction unmatched. In nucleotides, the CDR3 is TGTGCCAGCTCACCAACGCAGGGGGCTCAGCCCCAGCATTTT. This sequence encodes CASSPTQGAQPQHF.

The chain employs TRBV19 and TRBJ2-3, with a possible D match to TRBD2 (6 bases). CDR1 LNHDA and CDR2 SQIVND come from the germline V gene (reference sequence). CDR3 length equals 13 residues. The CDR3 sequence: CATGATSTDTQYF. CDR3 bases: TGTGCTACGGGAGCTACTAGCACAGATACGCAGTATTTT.

The chain carries TRBV6-1 and TRBJ1-5, with D hard to call. With 2 bases removed from V and 5 bases from J, the gap between germline ends came to 13 bases. This CDR3 region has 15 residues. CDR1 is MNHNS and CDR2 is SASEGT in the germline V gene. CDR3 protein: CASSERNGVYQPQHF. CDR3 nucleotide sequence: TGTGCCAGCAGTGAAAGAAACGGCGTTTATCAGCCCCAGCATTTT.

This sequence joins TRBV6-5 and TRBJ1-5; tentatively, D is TRBD1 (5 bases). This CDR3 contains 14 residues. CDR1 is MNHEY and CDR2 is SVGAGI in the germline V gene. Trimming took off 8 bases at V and 4 bases at J, with 15 bases between the two ends. CDR3 sequence reads: CASAGTPRNQPQHF. CDR3 sequence (DNA): TGTGCCAGCGCCGGGACTCCCAGAAATCAGCCCCAGCATTTT.

The V and J genes are TRBV6-5 and TRBJ1-5; tentatively, D is TRBD1 (5 bases). Trimming left V 6 bases short and J 8 bases short, with 11 bases between. Germline lookup yields CDR1 MNHEY and CDR2 SVGAGI. CDR3 length: 12 amino acids. The CDR3 DNA sequence: TGTGCCAGCAGGGGGCCGGGCGAGCCCCAGCATTTT. Translating gives CASRGPGEPQHF.

This clone was detected a few times. This chain joins TRBV6-5 and TRBJ1-1; D is unresolved. The V gene's germline CDR1 is MNHEY and CDR2 SVGAGI. The CDR3 covers 14 residues. V lost 10 bases and J 6 bases, leaving 21 bases between the germline ends. The DNA of the CDR3 is TGTGCCACCTGGATGGATCCAGCGTCGCCTGAAGCTTTCTTT. It yields the protein CATWMDPASPEAFF.

V and J are TRBV27 and TRBJ1-4, with D perhaps matching TRBD1 (5 bases). The CDR3 is 15 amino acids. V was trimmed by 3 bases and J by 2 bases, leaving 10 bases between them. Germline loops: CDR1 MNHEY, CDR2 SMNVEV (reference sequence). CDR3 residues: CASSFGGSTNEKLFF. In DNA, the CDR3 is TGTGCCAGCAGTTTCGGGGGGTCGACTAATGAAAAACTGTTTTTT.

The V gene is TRBV18, the J gene TRBJ1-3; 7 bases agree with TRBD1. Germline-derived CDR1 and CDR2 are KGHSH and LQKENI. V shed 3 bases and J 2 bases; nucleotides not matched to a gene: 1. The CDR3 is 14 residues long. The CDR3 bases are TGTGCCAGCTCACCGGGGACAGCTGGAAACACCATATATTTT. Residues: CASSPGTAGNTIYF.

The V call is TRBV4-1, the J call TRBJ2-5; D call uncertain. Germline V gene sequence: CDR1 MGHRA, CDR2 YSYEKL. The CDR3 covers 15 residues. Trimming took off 1 base at V and 5 bases at J, with 14 bases between the two ends. The CDR3 nucleotides read TGCGCCAGCAGCCAAGCTTCTTCGGGTTTTGAGACCCAGTACTTC. Protein: CASSQASSGFETQYF.

This rearrangement joins TRBV7-2 to TRBJ2-1; TRBD2 aligns across 11 bases. CDR1 is SGHTA and CDR2 is FQGNSA in the germline V gene. V trimming: 5 bases; J trimming: 5 bases; junction bases outside the gene matches: 8. This CDR3 is built from 16 residues. In DNA, the CDR3 is TGTGCCAGCAGCCTCCGACTAGCGGGGATAGACAATGAGCAGTTCTTC. The encoded protein is CASSLRLAGIDNEQFF. Supplemented by reference TRBV7-2 and TRBJ2-1, the full variable domain reads GAGVSQSPSNKVTEKGKDVELRCDPISGHTALYWYRQSLGQGLEFLIYFQGNSAPDKSGLPSDRFSAERTGGSVSTLTIQRTQQEDSAVYLCASSLRLAGIDNEQFFGPGTRLTVL.

The genes are TRBV18 and TRBJ2-6, with D possibly being TRBD1 (6 bases). V was shortened by 3 bases and J by 0 bases, with 9 bases between the two germline ends. CDR1 and CDR2 from the germline V gene are KGHSH and LQKENI. The CDR3 covers 16 residues. The CDR3 DNA reads TGTGCCAGCTCACCGGGGACACGCTCTGGGGCCAACGTCCTGACTTTC. It translates to CASSPGTRSGANVLTF.

The sample holds a few counts of this clone. The V call is TRBV4-1, the J call TRBJ1-6; D is ambiguous. Germline CDR1 is MGHRA and CDR2 is YSYEKL. V was cut by 1 base and J by 9 bases, with 19 bases left in between. The CDR3 totals 17 residues. The CDR3 DNA reads TGCGCCAGCAGCCAAGCACCGGGAACCTATAGCGGTTCACCCCTCCACTTT. Residues: CASSQAPGTYSGSPLHF.

This chain links TRBV27 with TRBJ1-4; a weak D match, TRBD1 (5 bases). The CDR3 sequence is 15 residues long. Per the germline V gene, CDR1 is MNHEY and CDR2 is SMNVEV (reference sequence). The V end was cut by 6 bases, the J end by 5 bases, with 16 bases between. The CDR3 is CASSPIWGGNEKLFF. In DNA form, the CDR3 reads TGTGCCAGCAGCCCCATATGGGGCGGAAATGAAAAACTGTTTTTT.

The chain is built from TRBV27 and TRBJ1-1; D is uncertain. V lost 4 bases, J lost 1 base, and 4 bases lay in between. CDR1 MNHEY and CDR2 SMNVEV come from the germline V gene (reference sequence). This CDR3 region has 12 residues. Here the CDR3 reads CASSSGNTEAFF. CDR3 in DNA: TGTGCCAGCAGTTCAGGGAACACTGAAGCTTTCTTT.

The chain couples TRBV5-5 to TRBJ2-2; 8 positions match TRBD2. CDR3 length: 17 amino acids. The junction had 12 bases not matched to a gene; V was cut back by 6 bases and J by 2 bases. CDR1 SGHKS and CDR2 YYEKEE come from the germline V gene (reference sequence). The CDR3 DNA sequence: TGTGCCAGCACCATCCGTTCCCGGGGGGGCAACACCGGGGAGCTGTTTTTT. Its translation: CASTIRSRGGNTGELFF.

The gene calls are TRBV2 and TRBJ2-1, with 7 bases that match TRBD1. The trim removed 4 bases at V and 0 bases at J, leaving 3 bases unmatched. Germline assignment: CDR1 SNHLY and CDR2 FYNNEI. The CDR3 contains 15 residues. The CDR3 sequence is CASSVDRASYNEQFF. CDR3 nucleotides: TGTGCCAGCAGTGTCGACAGGGCCTCCTACAATGAGCAGTTCTTC.

This rearrangement joins TRBV7-8 to TRBJ1-2, with a weak D call TRBD1 (5 bases). Germline CDR1 SGHVS, CDR2 FQNEAQ. This CDR3 has 14 residues. V dropped 1 base and J dropped 7 bases, with 13 bases sitting between them. CDR3 region: CASSLVPRGVGYTF. The DNA for the CDR3 is TGTGCCAGCAGCTTAGTGCCAAGGGGAGTTGGCTACACCTTC.

The chain is built from TRBV7-9 and TRBJ2-7, with D possibly matching TRBD2 (6 bases). The V end was cut by 1 base, the J end by 3 bases, with 10 bases between. Germline-derived CDR1 and CDR2 are SEHNR and FQNEAQ (reference sequence). The CDR3 covers 14 residues. In DNA form, the CDR3 reads TGTGCCAGCAGCTTAGGCGGAGGGAGCTACGAGCAGTACTTC. It codes for CASSLGGGSYEQYF.

The V and J genes are TRBV29-1 and TRBJ2-6, with D hard to call. Germline CDR1 and CDR2: SQVTM and ANQGSEA. The V end was cut by 0 bases, the J end by 1 base, with 13 bases between. CDR3 length: 17 amino acids. CDR3 amino acids: CSVEDMGWGSGANVLTF. Here the CDR3 DNA reads TGCAGCGTTGAAGACATGGGGTGGGGATCTGGGGCCAACGTCCTGACTTTC.

This sequence joins TRBV10-1 and TRBJ2-7, with 8 bases fitting TRBD2. Trimming cost V 7 bases and J 9 bases; bases outside gene matches: 8. Per the germline V gene, CDR1 is WNHNN and CDR2 is SYGVQD (reference sequence). CDR3 length equals 12 residues. The CDR3 bases are TGCGCCAGCACCCCGCGGGAGGCGGGGCAGTACTTC. Amino acids: CASTPREAGQYF.

The CDR3, as DNA: TGTGCCAGTAGTACGGGGCCAGGGGGTTTAGGGGGCACTGAAGCTTTCTTT. Translated: CASSTGPGGLGGTEAFF. The J gene is TRBJ1-1, the V gene TRBV19, with 7 bases aligning to TRBD1. This CDR3 region has 17 residues. Germline V gene data show CDR1 as LNHDA and CDR2 as SQIVND (reference sequence). J gave up 4 bases and V 4 bases, and 15 bases lay outside the gene matches. Together with reference TRBV19 and TRBJ1-1, the CDR3 gives the full variable domain: DGGITQSPKYLFRKEGQNVTLSCEQNLNHDAMYWYRQDPGQGLRLIYYSQIVNDFQKGDIAEGYSVSREKKESFPLTVTSAQKNPTAFYLCASSTGPGGLGGTEAFFGQGTRLTVV.

V is TRBV30 and J is TRBJ1-1; possible D gene TRBD1, 5 bases. This CDR3 has 16 amino acids. V lost 1 base to trimming and J lost 1 base, with 16 bases between them. Germline V lookup: CDR1 GTSNPN, CDR2 SVGIG (reference sequence). CDR3 amino acids: CAWSARSGLQNTEAFF. DNA of the CDR3: TGTGCCTGGAGTGCCCGATCGGGACTTCAGAACACTGAAGCTTTCTTT.

The rearrangement links TRBV4-1 to TRBJ2-7; D ambiguous. The V and J ends lost 1 base and 2 bases respectively, with 12 bases between them. The CDR3 totals 15 residues. Germline CDR1 and CDR2: MGHRA and YSYEKL. CDR3 nucleotides: TGCGCCAGCAGCCAAGCGAATACAGAAACCTACGAGCAGTACTTC. Its protein is CASSQANTETYEQYF.

This rearrangement joins TRBV7-2 to TRBJ2-2; D possibly corresponds to TRBD1 (6 bases). This CDR3 is built from 13 residues. The germline V gene encodes CDR1 SGHTA and CDR2 FQGNSA. Trimming pared 6 bases from V and 6 bases from J, leaving 11 bases between. The CDR3: CASSGRGPGELFF. The CDR3 bases are TGTGCCAGCAGTGGCAGGGGTCCCGGGGAGCTGTTTTTT.